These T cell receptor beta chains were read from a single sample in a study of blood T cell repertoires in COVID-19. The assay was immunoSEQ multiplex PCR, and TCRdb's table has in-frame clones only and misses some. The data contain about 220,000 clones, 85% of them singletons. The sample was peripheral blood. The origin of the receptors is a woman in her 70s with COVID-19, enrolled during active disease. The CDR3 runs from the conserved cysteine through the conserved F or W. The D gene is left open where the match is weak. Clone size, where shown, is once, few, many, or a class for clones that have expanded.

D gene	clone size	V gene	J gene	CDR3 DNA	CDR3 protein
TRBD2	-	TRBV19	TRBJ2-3	TGTGCCAGTAGTATTATAGCGGGAGGGGAGGATACGCAGTATTTT	CASSIIAGGEDTQYF
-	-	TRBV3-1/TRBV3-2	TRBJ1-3	TGTGCCAGCAGCCAGATGGGAGGGGACTCTGGAAACACCATATATTTT	CASSQMGGDSGNTIYF
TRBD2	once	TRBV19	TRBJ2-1	TGTGCCAGTAGTGTACTCGAGGGAGGGCCAGGTGAGCAGTTCTTC	CASSVLEGGPGEQFF
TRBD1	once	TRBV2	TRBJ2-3	TGTGCCAGCAGGGACCCTACGACAGGGGGGAGCACAGATACGCAGTATTTT	CASRDPTTGGSTDTQYF
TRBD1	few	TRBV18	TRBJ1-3	TGTGCCAGCTCACCAAATAGACAGGGCACCTCTGGAAACACCATATATTTT	CASSPNRQGTSGNTIYF
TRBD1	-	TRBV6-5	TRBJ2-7	TGTGCCAGCAGTTACGATCGACAGGGGAGGTACGAGCAGTACTTC	CASSYDRQGRYEQYF
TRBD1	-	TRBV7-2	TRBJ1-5	TGTGCCAGCAGCCCTAGAAGGACAGGGGGCGGCAATCAGCCCCAGCATTTT	CASSPRRTGGGNQPQHF
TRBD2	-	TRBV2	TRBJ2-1	TGTGCCAGCAGTCGCCGGGGGGTAGTTGGCAATGAGCAGTTCTTC	CASSRRGVVGNEQFF
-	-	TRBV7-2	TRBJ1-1	TGTGCCAGCAGCTTATCGACAGCGAACACTGAAGCTTTCTTT	CASSLSTANTEAFF
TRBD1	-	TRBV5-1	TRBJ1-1	TGCGCCAGCAGCTCCGTCCCAGGGGGCGGGGGGAACACTGAAGCTTTCTTT	CASSSVPGGGGNTEAFF
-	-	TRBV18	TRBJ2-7	TGTGCCAGCTCACCAATCACAGGGACCTACGAGCAGTACTTC	CASSPITGTYEQYF
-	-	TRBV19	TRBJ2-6	TGTGCCAGTAGTATTCTCAAGGAGGTAGGGGCCAACGTCCTGACTTTC	CASSILKEVGANVLTF
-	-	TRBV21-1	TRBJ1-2	TGTGCCAGCAGCAAAAGGGGAGGGGCTTTTTATGGCTACACCTTC	CASSKRGGAFYGYTF
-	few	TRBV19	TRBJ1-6	TGTGCCAGTAGTCCAACAACAAATGAATCACCCCTCCACTTT	CASSPTTNESPLHF
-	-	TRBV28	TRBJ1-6	TGTGCCAGCAGGATCGCAGGAACGCCACCCCTCCACTTT	CASRIAGTPPLHF
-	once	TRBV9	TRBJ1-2	TGTGCCAGCAGCCCGGGGGGGGACTATGGCTACACCTTC	CASSPGGDYGYTF
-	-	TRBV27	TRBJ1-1	TGTGCCAGCAGTTTAGGAGGAACCATGAACACTGAAGCTTTCTTT	CASSLGGTMNTEAFF
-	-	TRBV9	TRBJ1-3	TGTGCCAGCACCCGTTCTGGAAACACCATATATTTT	CASTRSGNTIYF
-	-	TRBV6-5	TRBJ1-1	TGTGCCAGCAGTTACTACGACAGCCGGGCCACTGAAGCTTTCTTT	CASSYYDSRATEAFF
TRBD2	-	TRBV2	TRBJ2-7	TGTGCCACTAGCGGCTACGAGCAGTACTTC	CATSGYEQYF
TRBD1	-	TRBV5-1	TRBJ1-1	TGCGCCAGCAGGCCCACGAAACAGGGGAAGCCTGAAGCTTTCTTT	CASRPTKQGKPEAFF
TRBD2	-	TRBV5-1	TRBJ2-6	TGCGCCAGCAGCTTGGAGGTAGCGGGAGTTGGGGCCAACGTCCTGACTTTC	CASSLEVAGVGANVLTF
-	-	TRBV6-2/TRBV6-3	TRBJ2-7	TGTGCCAGCAGTTACTTCCCGGGGGGCCTTCCCTACGAGCAGTACTTC	CASSYFPGGLPYEQYF
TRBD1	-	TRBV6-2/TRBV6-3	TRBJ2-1	TGTGCCAGCAGTTACTTGGGACAGGGGGCTTACTACAATGAGCAGTTCTTC	CASSYLGQGAYYNEQFF
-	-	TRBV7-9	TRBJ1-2	TGTGCCAGCAGCTCTGCCGACACCTACTATGGCTACACCTTC	CASSSADTYYGYTF
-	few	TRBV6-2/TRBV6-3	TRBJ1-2	TGTGCCAGCAGTTCAGTCTTTTACTACACCTTC	CASSSVFYYTF
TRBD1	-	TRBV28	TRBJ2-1	TGTGCCAGCAGTTATGGACAGGCCTACAATGAGCAGTTCTTC	CASSYGQAYNEQFF
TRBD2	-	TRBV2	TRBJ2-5	TGTGCCAGCAGTGAACAGCGGGGGCAAGAGACCCAGTACTTC	CASSEQRGQETQYF
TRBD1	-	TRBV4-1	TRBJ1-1	TGCGCCAGCAGCCAGTCTAGACAGGGCCTGAACACTGAAGCTTTCTTT	CASSQSRQGLNTEAFF
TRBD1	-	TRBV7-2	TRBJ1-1	TGTGCCAGCAGCGGGACAGGGGAGAACACTGAAGCTTTCTTT	CASSGTGENTEAFF
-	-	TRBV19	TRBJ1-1	TGTGCCAGTAGTATAGGAGGGGGGGGGACTGAAGCTTTCTTT	CASSIGGGGTEAFF
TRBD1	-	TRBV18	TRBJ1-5	TGTGCCAGCTCACCCCCGCCGACAGGGATCAATCAGCCCCAGCATTTT	CASSPPPTGINQPQHF
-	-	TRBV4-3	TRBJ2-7	TGCGCCAGCAGCCAGGGTCCAGGCTCTCACTACGAGCAGTACTTC	CASSQGPGSHYEQYF
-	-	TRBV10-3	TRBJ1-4	TGTGCCACAGGAACAGGAGCAACTAATGAAAAACTGTTTTTT	CATGTGATNEKLFF
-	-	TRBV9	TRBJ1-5	TGTGCCAGCAGCGATGGGGGGACTCAGCCCCAGCATTTT	CASSDGGTQPQHF
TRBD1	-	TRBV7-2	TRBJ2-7	TGTGCCAGCAGCTTCGGACAGGCCTCCTACGAGCAGTACTTC	CASSFGQASYEQYF
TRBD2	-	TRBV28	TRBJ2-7	TGTGCCAGCAGTCGGACTAGCGGGAGGGCCTACGAGCAGTACTTC	CASSRTSGRAYEQYF
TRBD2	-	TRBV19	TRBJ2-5	TGTGCCAGTAGGTTAGCGGGAGTGGACCAAGAGACCCAGTACTTC	CASRLAGVDQETQYF
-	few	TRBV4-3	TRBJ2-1	TGCGCCAGCAGCCAAGATGGAGGGCCTTACAATGAGCAGTTCTTC	CASSQDGGPYNEQFF
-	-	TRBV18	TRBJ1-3	TGTGCCAGCTCAGCCTCGGCGCAGGGAAACTCTGGAAACACCATATATTTT	CASSASAQGNSGNTIYF
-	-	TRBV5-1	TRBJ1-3	TGCGCCAGCAGCTTGGATGAGGAGAGTGGGTCTGGAAACACCATATATTTT	CASSLDEESGSGNTIYF
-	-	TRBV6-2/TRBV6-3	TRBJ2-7	TGTGCCAGCAGTTACCCGACAGGAAGTTACGAGCAGTACTTC	CASSYPTGSYEQYF
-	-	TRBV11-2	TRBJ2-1	TGTGCCAGCAGCTTCGGGATTCCCGGCGGGATGAATGAGCAGTTCTTC	CASSFGIPGGMNEQFF
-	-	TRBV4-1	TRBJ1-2	TGCGCCAGCAGCCAAGGGGGGGGTGAGGGGCATGGCTACACCTTC	CASSQGGGEGHGYTF
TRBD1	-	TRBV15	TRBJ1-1	TGTGCCACCAGCAGAGGGACAGGGTGGAACACTGAAGCTTTCTTT	CATSRGTGWNTEAFF
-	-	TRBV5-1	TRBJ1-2	TGCGCCAGCAGCTTGGGGGCAGGGGATGGCTACACCTTC	CASSLGAGDGYTF
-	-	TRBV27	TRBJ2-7	TGTGCCAGCAGTTTGGGCGGGGTTGACGAGCAGTACTTC	CASSLGGVDEQYF
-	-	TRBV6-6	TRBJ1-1	TGTGCCAGCAGTTATTCCCGGGAGGGGCACGACACTGAAGCTTTCTTT	CASSYSREGHDTEAFF
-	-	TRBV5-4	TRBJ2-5	TGTGCCAGCAGCTTGGGCAGTCAAGAGACCCAGTACTTC	CASSLGSQETQYF
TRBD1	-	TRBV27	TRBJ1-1	TGTGCCAGCAGTCTGGGACAGCGCATGAACACTGAAGCTTTCTTT	CASSLGQRMNTEAFF
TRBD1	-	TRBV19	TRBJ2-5	TGTGCCAGTAGTATAGGACAGGGCCGAGAGACCCAGTACTTC	CASSIGQGRETQYF
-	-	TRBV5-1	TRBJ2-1	TGCGCCAGCAGCTTGGAGGATCGAGGTGAGCAGTTCTTC	CASSLEDRGEQFF
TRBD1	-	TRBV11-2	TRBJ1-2	TGTGCCAGCAGCTCTCGGACAGGAGGCTACACCTTC	CASSSRTGGYTF